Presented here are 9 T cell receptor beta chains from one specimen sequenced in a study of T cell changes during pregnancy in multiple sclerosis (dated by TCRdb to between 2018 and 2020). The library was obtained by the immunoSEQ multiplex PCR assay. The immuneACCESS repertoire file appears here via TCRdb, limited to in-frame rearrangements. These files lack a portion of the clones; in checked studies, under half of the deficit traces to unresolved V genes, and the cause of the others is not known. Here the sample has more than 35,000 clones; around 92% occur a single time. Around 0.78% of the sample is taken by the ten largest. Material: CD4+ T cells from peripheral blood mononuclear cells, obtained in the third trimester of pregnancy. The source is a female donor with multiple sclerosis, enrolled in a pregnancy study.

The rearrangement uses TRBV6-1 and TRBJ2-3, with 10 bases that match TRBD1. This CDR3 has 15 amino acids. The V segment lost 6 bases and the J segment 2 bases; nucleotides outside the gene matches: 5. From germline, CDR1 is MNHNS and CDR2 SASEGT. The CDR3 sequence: CASSPTGGITDTQYF. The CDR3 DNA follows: TGTGCCAGCAGCCCGACAGGGGGCATCACAGATACGCAGTATTTT.

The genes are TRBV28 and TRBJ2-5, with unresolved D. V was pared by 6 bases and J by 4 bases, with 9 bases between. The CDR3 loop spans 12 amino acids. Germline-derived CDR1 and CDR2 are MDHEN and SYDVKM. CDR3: CASSTIRETQYF. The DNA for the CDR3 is TGTGCCAGCAGCACTATCCGAGAGACCCAGTACTTC.

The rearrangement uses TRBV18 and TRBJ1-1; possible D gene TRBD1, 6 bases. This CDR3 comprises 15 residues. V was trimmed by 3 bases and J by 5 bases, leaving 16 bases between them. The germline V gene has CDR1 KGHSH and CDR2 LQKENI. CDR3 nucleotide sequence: TGTGCCAGCTCACCCCTTGCAGGGGTCGATACTGAAGCTTTCTTT. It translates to CASSPLAGVDTEAFF.

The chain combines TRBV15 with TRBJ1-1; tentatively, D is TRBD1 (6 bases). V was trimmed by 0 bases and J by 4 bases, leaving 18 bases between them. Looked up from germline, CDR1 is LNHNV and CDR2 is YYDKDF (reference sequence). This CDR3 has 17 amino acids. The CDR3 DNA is TGTGCCACCAGCAGAGATTTTAACAGGGTAATGAGCACTGAAGCTTTCTTT. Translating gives CATSRDFNRVMSTEAFF.

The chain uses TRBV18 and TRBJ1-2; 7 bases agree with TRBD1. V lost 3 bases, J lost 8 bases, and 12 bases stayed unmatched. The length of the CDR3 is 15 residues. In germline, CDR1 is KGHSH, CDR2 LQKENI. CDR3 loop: CASSPLRTGLGGYTF. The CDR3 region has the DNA TGTGCCAGCTCACCCTTAAGGACAGGCCTCGGAGGCTACACCTTC.

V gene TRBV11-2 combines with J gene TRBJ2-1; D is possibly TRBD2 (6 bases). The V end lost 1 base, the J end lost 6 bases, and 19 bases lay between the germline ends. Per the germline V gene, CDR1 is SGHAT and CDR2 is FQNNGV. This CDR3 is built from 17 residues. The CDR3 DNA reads TGTGCCAGCAGCTTAGGGAGAACTAGCCCTGGCCTCAATGAGCAGTTCTTC. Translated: CASSLGRTSPGLNEQFF.

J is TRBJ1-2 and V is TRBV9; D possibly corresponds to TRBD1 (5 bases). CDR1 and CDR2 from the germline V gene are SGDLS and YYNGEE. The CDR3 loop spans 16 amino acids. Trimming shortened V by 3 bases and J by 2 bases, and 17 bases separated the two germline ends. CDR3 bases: TGTGCCAGCAGCGGATCCGGAGGGGTGAGAAACTATGGCTACACCTTC. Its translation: CASSGSGGVRNYGYTF. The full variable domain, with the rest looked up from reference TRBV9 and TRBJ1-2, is DSGVTQTPKHLITATGQRVTLRCSPRSGDLSVYWYQQSLDQGLQFLIQYYNGEERAKGNILERFSAQQFPDLHSELNLSSLELGDSALYFCASSGSGGVRNYGYTFGSGTRLTVV.

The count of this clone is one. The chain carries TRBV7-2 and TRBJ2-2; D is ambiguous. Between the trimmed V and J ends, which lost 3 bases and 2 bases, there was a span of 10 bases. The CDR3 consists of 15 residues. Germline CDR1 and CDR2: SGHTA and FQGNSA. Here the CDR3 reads CASSFQSGNTGELFF. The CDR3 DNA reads TGTGCCAGCAGCTTTCAAAGTGGCAACACCGGGGAGCTGTTTTTT.

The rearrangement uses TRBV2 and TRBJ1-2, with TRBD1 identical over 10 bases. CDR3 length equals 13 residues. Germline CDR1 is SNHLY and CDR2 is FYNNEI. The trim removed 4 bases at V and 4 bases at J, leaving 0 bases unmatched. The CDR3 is CASSGTGGYGYTF. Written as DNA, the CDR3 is TGTGCCAGCAGTGGGACAGGGGGCTATGGCTACACCTTC.